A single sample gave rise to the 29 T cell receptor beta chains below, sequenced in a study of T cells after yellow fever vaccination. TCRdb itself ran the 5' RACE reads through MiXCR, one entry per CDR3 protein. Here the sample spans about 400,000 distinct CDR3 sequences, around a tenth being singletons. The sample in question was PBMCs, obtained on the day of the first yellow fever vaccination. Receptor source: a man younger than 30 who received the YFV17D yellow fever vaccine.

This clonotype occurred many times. This chain's CDR3 is CAIKPLAGTGKEHGYTF. The DNA for the CDR3 is TGTGCCATCAAACCCCTGGCTGGGACAGGGAAGGAACATGGCTACACCTTC. The V and J genes are TRBV10-3 and TRBJ1-2, with TRBD1 identical over 9 bases. V shed 7 bases, J shed 6 bases, and the junction held 18 bases outside the gene matches. Germline V gene sequence: CDR1 ENHRY, CDR2 SYGVKD. CDR3 length: 17 amino acids.

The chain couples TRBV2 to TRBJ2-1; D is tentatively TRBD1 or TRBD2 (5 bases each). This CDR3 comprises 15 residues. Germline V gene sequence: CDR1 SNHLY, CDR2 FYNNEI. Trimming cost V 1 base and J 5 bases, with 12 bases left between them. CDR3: CASSEVGTGNNEQFF. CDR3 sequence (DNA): TGTGCCAGCAGTGAAGTGGGGACCGGGAACAATGAGCAGTTCTTC.

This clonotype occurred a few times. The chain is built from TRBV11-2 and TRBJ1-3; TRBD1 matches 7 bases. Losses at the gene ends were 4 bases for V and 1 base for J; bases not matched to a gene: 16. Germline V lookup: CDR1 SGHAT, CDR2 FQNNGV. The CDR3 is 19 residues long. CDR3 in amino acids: CASSSRQGIPFGSGNTIYF. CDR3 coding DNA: TGTGCCAGCAGCTCTCGACAGGGAATCCCATTCGGTTCTGGAAACACCATATATTTT. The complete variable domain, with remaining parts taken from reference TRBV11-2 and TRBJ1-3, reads EAGVAQSPRYKIIEKRQSVAFWCNPISGHATLYWYQQILGQGPKLLIQFQNNGVVDDSQLPKDRFSAERLKGVDSTLKIQPAKLEDSAVYLCASSSRQGIPFGSGNTIYFGEGSWLTVV.

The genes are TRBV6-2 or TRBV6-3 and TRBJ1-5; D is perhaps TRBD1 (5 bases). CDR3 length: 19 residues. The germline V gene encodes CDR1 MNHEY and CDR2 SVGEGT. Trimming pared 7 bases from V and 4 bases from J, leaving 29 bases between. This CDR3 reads CASKRSDFGGARPNQPQHF. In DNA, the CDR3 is TGTGCCAGCAAAAGGAGCGATTTTGGTGGGGCTAGACCAAATCAGCCCCAGCATTTT.

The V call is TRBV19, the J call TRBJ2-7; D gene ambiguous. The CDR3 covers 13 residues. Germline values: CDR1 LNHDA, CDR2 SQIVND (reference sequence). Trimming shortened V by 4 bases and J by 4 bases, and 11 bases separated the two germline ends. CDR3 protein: CASSNPPEYEQYF. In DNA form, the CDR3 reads TGTGCCAGTAGTAACCCCCCCGAATACGAGCAGTACTTC.

CDR3 sequence (DNA): TGCGCCAGCAGCCTATTGGGAAATAGACAGAATCTGAACACCGGGGAGCTGTTTTTT. This sequence encodes CASSLLGNRQNLNTGELFF. The chain employs TRBV5-1 and TRBJ2-2, with D perhaps TRBD1 (5 bases). Per germline, CDR1 SGHRS and CDR2 YFSETQ. V lost 4 bases and J lost 1, with 23 bases in between. The CDR3 has 19 amino acids.

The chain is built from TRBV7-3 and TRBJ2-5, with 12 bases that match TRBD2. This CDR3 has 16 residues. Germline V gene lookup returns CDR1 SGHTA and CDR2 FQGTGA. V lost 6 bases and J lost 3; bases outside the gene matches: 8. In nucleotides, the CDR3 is TGTGCCAGCAGACCAACTAGCGGGGGGCGGGAAGAGACCCAGTACTTC. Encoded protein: CASRPTSGGREETQYF.

DNA of the CDR3: TGTGCCAGTAGTGCGGGACAGCACCAAGAGACCCAGTACTTC. Encoded protein: CASSAGQHQETQYF. The V gene is TRBV19, the J gene TRBJ2-5; D possibly corresponds to TRBD1 (7 bases). Germline CDR1 reads LNHDA; CDR2 reads SQIVND (reference sequence). V lost 5 bases to trimming and J lost 0 bases, with 10 bases between them. CDR3 length: 14 amino acids.

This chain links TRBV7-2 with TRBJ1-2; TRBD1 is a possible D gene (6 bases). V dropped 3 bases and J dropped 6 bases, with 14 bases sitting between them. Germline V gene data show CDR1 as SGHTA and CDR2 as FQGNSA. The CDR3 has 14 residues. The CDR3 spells CASSFPPGVDGYTF. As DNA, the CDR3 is TGTGCCAGCAGCTTCCCGCCAGGGGTCGATGGCTACACCTTC.

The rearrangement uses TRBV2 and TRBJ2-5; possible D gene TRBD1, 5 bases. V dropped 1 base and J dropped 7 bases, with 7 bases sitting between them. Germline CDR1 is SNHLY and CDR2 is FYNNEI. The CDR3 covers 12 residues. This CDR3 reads CASSEERGTQYF. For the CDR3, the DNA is TGTGCCAGCAGTGAAGAAAGGGGGACCCAGTACTTC. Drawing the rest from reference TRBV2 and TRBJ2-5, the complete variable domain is EPEVTQTPSHQVTQMGQEVILRCVPISNHLYFYWYRQILGQKVEFLVSFYNNEISEKSEIFDDQFSVERPDGSNFTLKIRSTKLEDSAMYFCASSEERGTQYFGPGTRLLVL.

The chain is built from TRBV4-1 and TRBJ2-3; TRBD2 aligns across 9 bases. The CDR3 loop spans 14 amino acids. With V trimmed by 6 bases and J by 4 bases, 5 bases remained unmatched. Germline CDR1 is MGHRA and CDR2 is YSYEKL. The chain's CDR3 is CASSQRGVPDTQYF. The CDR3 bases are TGCGCCAGCAGTCAGCGGGGGGTCCCAGATACGCAGTATTTT.

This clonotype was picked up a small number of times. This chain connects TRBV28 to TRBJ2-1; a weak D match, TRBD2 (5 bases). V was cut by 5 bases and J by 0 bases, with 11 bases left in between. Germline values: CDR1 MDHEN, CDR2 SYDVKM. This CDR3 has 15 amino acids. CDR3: CASSEGDFSYNEQFF. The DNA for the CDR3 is TGTGCCAGCAGTGAGGGAGATTTCTCCTACAATGAGCAGTTCTTC.

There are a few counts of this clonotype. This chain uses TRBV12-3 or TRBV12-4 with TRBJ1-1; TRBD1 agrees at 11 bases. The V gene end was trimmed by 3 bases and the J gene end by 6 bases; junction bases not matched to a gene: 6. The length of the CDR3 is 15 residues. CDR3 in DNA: TGTGCCAGCAGTTTGGACAGGGGGCGACAGGCTGAAGCTTTCTTT. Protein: CASSLDRGRQAEAFF.

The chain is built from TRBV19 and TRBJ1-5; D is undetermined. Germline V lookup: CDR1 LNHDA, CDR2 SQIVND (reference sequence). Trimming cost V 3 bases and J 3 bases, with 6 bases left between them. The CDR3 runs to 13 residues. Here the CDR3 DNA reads TGTGCCAGTAGTATGGGGTTCAATCAGCCCCAGCATTTT. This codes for CASSMGFNQPQHF.

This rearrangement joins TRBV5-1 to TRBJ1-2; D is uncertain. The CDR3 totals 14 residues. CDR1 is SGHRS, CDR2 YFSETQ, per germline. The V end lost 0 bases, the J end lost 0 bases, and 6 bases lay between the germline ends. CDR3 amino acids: CASSLAPANYGYTF. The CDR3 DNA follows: TGCGCCAGCAGCTTGGCACCCGCTAACTATGGCTACACCTTC.

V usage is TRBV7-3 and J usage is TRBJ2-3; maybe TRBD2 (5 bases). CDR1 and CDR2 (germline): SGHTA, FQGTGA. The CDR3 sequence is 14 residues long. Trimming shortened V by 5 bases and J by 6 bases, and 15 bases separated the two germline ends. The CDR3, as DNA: TGTGCCAGCAGCACCGGTGGCGTAGCGGATACGCAGTATTTT. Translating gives CASSTGGVADTQYF.

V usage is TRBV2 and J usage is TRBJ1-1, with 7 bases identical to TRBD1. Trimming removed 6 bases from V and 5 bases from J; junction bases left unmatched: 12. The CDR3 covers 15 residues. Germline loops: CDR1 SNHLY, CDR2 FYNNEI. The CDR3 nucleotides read TGTGCCAGCAGCAGACGATACTTACAGGGGACTGAAGCTTTCTTT. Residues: CASSRRYLQGTEAFF. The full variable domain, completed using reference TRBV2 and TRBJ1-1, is EPEVTQTPSHQVTQMGQEVILRCVPISNHLYFYWYRQILGQKVEFLVSFYNNEISEKSEIFDDQFSVERPDGSNFTLKIRSTKLEDSAMYFCASSRRYLQGTEAFFGQGTRLTVV.

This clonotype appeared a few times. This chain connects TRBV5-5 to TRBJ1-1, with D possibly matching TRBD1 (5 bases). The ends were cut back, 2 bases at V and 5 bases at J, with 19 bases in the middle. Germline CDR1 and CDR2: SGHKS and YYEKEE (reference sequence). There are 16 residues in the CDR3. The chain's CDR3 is CASSFRLGARGTEAFF. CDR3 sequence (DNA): TGTGCCAGCAGCTTTAGACTAGGGGCTCGGGGAACTGAAGCTTTCTTT.

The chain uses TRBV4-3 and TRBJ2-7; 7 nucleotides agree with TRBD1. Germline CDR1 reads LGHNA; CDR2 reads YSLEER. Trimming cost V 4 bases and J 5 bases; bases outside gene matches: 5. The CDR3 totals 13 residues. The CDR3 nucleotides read TGCGCCAGCAGCCTTAGACAGGGCGACGAGCAGTACTTC. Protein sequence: CASSLRQGDEQYF.

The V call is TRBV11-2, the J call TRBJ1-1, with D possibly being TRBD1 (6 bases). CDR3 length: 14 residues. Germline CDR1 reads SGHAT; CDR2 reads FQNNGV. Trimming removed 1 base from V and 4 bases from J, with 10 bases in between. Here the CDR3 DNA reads TGTGCCAGCAGCTTAGGGGGGCTAGCCACTGAAGCTTTCTTT. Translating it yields CASSLGGLATEAFF.

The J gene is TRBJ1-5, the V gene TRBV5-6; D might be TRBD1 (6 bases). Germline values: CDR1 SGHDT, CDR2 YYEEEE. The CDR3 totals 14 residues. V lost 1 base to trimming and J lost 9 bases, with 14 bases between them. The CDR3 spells CASSLWGGTTPQHF. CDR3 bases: TGTGCCAGCAGCTTGTGGGGGGGCACCACGCCCCAGCATTTT.

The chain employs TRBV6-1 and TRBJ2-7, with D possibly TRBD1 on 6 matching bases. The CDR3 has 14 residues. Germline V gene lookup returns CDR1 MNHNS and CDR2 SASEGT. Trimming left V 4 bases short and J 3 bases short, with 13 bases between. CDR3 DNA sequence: TGTGCCAGCAGTGTAGCAACAGGGTACTACGAGCAGTACGTC. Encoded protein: CASSVATGYYEQYV.

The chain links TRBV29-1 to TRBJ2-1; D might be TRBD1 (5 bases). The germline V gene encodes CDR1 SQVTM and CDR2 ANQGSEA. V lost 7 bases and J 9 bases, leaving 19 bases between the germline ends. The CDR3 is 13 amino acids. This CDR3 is CSATAGFVGEQFF. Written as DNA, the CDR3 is TGCAGCGCGACGGCAGGGTTCGTTGGTGAGCAGTTCTTC.

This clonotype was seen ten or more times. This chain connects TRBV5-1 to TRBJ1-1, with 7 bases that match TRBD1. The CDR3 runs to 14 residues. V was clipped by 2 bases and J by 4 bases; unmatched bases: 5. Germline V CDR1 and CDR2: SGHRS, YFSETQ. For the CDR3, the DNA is TGCGCCAGCAGCTTCAGGACAGGAGGCACTGAAGCTTTCTTT. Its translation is CASSFRTGGTEAFF.

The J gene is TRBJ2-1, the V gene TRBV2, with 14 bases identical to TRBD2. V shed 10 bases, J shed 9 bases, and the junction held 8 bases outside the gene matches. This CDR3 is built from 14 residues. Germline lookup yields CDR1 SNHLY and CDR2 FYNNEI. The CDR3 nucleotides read TGTGCCACAACCGGACTAGCGGGGGGAGGTGAGCAGTTCTTC. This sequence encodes CATTGLAGGGEQFF.

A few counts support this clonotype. DNA of the CDR3: TGCGCCAGCAGCCCGTCCAGGGTCACCGCTGAAGCTTTCTTT. Residues: CASSPSRVTAEAFF. The chain couples TRBV5-1 to TRBJ1-1, with a tentative D call TRBD1 (5 bases). V shed 4 bases and J shed 6 bases, with 16 bases lying between them. The V gene's germline CDR1 is SGHRS and CDR2 YFSETQ. This CDR3 region has 14 residues.

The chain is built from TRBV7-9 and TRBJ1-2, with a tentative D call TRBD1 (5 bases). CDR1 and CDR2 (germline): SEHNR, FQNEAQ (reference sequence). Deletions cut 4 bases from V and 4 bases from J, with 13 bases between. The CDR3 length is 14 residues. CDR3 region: CASSSSTDLYGYTF. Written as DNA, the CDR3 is TGTGCCAGCAGCTCTTCGACAGACCTCTATGGCTACACCTTC.

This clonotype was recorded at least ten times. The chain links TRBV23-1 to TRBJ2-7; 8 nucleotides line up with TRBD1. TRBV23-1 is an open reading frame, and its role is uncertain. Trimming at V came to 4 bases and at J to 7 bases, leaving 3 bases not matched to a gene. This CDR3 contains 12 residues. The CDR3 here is CASSPRGLEQYF. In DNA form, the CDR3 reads TGCGCCAGCAGTCCCAGGGGGCTGGAGCAGTACTTC.

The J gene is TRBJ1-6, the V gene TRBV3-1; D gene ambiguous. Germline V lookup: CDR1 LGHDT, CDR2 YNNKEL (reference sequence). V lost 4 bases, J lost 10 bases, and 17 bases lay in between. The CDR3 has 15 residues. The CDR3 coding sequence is TGTGCCAGCAGCCCCTCCCCAGGAATTGGCTCACCCCTCCACTTT. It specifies CASSPSPGIGSPLHF.